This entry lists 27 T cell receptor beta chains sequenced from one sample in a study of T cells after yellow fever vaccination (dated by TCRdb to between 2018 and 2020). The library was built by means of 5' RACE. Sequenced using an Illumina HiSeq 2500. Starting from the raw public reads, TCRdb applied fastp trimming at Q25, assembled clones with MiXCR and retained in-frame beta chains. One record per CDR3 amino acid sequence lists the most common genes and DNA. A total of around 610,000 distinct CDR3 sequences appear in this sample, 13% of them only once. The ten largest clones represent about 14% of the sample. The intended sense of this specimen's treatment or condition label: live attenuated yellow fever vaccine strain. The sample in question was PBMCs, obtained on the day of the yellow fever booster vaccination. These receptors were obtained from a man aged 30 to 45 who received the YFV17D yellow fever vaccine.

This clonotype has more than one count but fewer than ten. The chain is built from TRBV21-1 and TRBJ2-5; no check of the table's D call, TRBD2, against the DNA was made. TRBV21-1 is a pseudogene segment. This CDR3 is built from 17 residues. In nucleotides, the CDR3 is TGTGCCAGCAGCAAAAGAAGGAGGGAGGCCCCGCAAGAGACCCAGTACTTC. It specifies CASSKRRREAPQETQYF.

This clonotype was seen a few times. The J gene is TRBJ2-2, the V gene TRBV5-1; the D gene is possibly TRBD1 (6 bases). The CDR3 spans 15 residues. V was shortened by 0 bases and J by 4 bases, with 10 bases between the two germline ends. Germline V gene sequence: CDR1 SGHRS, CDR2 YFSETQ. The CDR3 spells CASSLAEGVTGELFF. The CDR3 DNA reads TGCGCCAGCAGCTTGGCCGAGGGGGTCACCGGGGAGCTGTTTTTT.

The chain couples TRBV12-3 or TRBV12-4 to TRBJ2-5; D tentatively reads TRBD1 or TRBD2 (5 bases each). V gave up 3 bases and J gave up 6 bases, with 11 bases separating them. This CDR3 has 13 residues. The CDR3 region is CASSFGGVKTQYF. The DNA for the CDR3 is TGTGCCAGCAGTTTTGGGGGTGTGAAGACCCAGTACTTC.

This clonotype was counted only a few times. CDR3 sequence (DNA): TGCGCCAGCAGCTTGCTAGGGGACTACCAAGAGACCCAGTACTTC. It is translated as CASSLLGDYQETQYF. The chain couples TRBV5-1 to TRBJ2-5; TRBD2 is a possible D gene (6 bases). CDR1 is SGHRS and CDR2 is YFSETQ in the germline V gene. This CDR3 comprises 15 residues. V was trimmed by 1 base and J by 0 bases, leaving 10 bases between them.

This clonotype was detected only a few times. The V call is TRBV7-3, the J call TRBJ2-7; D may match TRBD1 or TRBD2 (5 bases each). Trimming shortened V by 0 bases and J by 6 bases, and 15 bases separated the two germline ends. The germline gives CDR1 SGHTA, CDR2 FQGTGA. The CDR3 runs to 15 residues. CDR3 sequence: CASSLTPEGRSEQYF. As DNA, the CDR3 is TGTGCCAGCAGCTTAACCCCCGAGGGGCGCTCCGAGCAGTACTTC.

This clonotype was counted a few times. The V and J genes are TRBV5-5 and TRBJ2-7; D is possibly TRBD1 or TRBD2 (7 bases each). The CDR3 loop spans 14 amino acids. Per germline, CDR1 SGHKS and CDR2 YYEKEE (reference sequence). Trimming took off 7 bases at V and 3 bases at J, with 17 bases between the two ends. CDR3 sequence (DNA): TGTGCCAGCGGTCAACAGGGGAGGGACTACGAGCAGTACTTC. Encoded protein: CASGQQGRDYEQYF.

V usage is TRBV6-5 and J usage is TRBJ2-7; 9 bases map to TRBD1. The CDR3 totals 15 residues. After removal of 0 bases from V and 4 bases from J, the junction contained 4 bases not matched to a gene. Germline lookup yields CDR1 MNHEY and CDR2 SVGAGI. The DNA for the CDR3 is TGTGCCAGCAGTTACTCTGGGACAGGGCAGTACGAGCAGTACTTC. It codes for CASSYSGTGQYEQYF.

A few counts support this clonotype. CDR3 coding DNA: TGTGCCAGCAGCCCACTATCTGACAGACAAGAGACCCAGTACTTC. It is translated as CASSPLSDRQETQYF. V and J are TRBV9 and TRBJ2-5; D is perhaps TRBD1 (5 bases). V was cut by 4 bases and J by 2 bases, with 15 bases left in between. This CDR3 comprises 15 residues. Germline CDR1 and CDR2: SGDLS and YYNGEE.

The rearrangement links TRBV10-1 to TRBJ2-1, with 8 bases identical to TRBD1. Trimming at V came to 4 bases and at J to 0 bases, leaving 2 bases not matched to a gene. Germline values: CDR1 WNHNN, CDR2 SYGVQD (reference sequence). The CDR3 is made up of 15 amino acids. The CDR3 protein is CASSVGTGSYNEQFF. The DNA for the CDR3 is TGCGCCAGCAGTGTCGGGACAGGCTCCTACAATGAGCAGTTCTTC.

The CDR3, as DNA: TGTGCCACCTTGGACGGAGATACGCAGTATTTT. Translating it yields CATLDGDTQYF. The chain links TRBV6-6 to TRBJ2-3, with unresolved D. In germline, CDR1 is MNHNY, CDR2 SVGAGI (reference sequence). This CDR3 is built from 11 residues. Between the trimmed V and J ends, which lost 10 bases and 5 bases, there was a span of 10 bases.

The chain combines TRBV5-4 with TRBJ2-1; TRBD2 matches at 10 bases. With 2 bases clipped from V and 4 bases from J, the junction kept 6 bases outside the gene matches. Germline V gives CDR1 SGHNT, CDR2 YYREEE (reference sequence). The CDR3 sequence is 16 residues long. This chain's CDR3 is CASSFPGLAEYNEQFF. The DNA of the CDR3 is TGTGCCAGCAGCTTCCCAGGACTAGCGGAATACAATGAGCAGTTCTTC.

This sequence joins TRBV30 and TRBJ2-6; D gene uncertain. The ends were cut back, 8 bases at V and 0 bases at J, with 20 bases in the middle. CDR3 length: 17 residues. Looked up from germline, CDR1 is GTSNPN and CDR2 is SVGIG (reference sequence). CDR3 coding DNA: TGTGCCCGAAATGACTGGGATGAACACTCTGGGGCCAACGTCCTGACTTTC. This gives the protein CARNDWDEHSGANVLTF.

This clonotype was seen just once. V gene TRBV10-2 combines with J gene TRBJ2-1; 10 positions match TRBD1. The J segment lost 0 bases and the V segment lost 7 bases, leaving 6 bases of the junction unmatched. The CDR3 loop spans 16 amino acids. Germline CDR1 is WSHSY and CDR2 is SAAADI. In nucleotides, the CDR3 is TGCGCCAGCATACCGGGACAGGGGTACTCCTACAATGAGCAGTTCTTC. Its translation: CASIPGQGYSYNEQFF.

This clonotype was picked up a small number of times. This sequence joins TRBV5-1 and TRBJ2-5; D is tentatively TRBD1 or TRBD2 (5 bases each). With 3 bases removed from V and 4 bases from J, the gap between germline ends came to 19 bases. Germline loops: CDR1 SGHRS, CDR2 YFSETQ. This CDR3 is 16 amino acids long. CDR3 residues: CASSSNNQGRGETQYF. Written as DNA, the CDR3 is TGCGCCAGCAGCTCGAACAATCAGGGACGGGGAGAGACCCAGTACTTC.

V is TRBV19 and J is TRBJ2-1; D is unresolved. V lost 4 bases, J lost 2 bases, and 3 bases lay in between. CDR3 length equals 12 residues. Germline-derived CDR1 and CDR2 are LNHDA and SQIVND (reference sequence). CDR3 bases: TGTGCCAGTAGTACACCCTACAATGAGCAGTTCTTC. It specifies CASSTPYNEQFF.

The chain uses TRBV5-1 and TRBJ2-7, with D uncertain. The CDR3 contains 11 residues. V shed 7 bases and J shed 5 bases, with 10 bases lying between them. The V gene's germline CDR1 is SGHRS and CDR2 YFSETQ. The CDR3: CASRVTDEQYF. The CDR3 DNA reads TGCGCCAGCCGGGTAACGGACGAGCAGTACTTC.

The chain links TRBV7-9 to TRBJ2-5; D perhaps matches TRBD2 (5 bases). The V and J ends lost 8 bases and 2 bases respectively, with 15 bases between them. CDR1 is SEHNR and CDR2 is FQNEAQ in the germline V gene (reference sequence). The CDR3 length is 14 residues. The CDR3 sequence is CASVIGGKQETQYF. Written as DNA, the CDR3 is TGTGCCAGCGTAATTGGAGGAAAACAAGAGACCCAGTACTTC.

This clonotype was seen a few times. CDR3 amino acids: CASSLSASGNHEQFF. In DNA, the CDR3 is TGTGCCAGCAGTTTATCGGCTAGCGGGAATCATGAGCAGTTCTTC. The chain is built from TRBV27 and TRBJ2-1, with TRBD2 matching 9 bases. The CDR3 has 15 amino acids. Germline V gene data show CDR1 as MNHEY and CDR2 as SMNVEV (reference sequence). Trimming at V came to 0 bases and at J to 8 bases, leaving 5 bases not matched to a gene.

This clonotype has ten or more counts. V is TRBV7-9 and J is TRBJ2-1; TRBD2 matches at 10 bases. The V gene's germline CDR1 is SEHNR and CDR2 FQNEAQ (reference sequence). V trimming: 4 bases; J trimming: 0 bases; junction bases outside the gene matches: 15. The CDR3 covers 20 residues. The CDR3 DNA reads TGTGCCAGCAGCTCACCCAGCGGCCTAGCGGGAGCCCTCTCCTACAATGAGCAGTTCTTC. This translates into CASSSPSGLAGALSYNEQFF.

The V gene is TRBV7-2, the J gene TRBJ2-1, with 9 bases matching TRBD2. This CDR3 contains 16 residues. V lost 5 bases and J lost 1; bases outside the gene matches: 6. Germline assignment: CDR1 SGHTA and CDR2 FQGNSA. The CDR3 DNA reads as TGTGCCAGCAGCCCCCGGCGGGAGGGGTCCTACAATGAGCAGTTCTTC. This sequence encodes CASSPRREGSYNEQFF.

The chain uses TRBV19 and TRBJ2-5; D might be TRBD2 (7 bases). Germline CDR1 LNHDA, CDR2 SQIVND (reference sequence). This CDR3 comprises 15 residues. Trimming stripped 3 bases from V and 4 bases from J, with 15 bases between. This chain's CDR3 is CASSIGRGGGETQYF. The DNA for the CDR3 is TGTGCCAGTAGTATCGGCCGGGGAGGGGGAGAGACCCAGTACTTC.

The CDR3 loop reads CASSPRGGQTDGYTF. In DNA form, the CDR3 reads TGTGCCAGCAGCCCGAGGGGGGGACAGACAGATGGCTACACCTTC. The chain joins TRBV7-2 to TRBJ1-2; 7 bases are shared with TRBD1. CDR3 length: 15 residues. After removal of 5 bases from V and 6 bases from J, the junction contained 12 bases not matched to a gene. Germline-derived CDR1 and CDR2 are SGHTA and FQGNSA. The full variable domain, in which reference TRBV7-2 and TRBJ1-2 provide the parts outside the CDR3, is GAGVSQSPSNKVTEKGKDVELRCDPISGHTALYWYRQSLGQGLEFLIYFQGNSAPDKSGLPSDRFSAERTGGSVSTLTIQRTQQEDSAVYLCASSPRGGQTDGYTFGSGTRLTVV.

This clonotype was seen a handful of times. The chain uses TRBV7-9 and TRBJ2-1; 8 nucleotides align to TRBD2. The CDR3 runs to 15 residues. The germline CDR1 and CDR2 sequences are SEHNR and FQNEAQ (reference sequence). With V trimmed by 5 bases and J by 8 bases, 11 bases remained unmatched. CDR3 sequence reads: CASSPGTRRHDEQFF. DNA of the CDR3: TGTGCCAGCAGCCCCGGGACTAGAAGGCACGATGAGCAGTTCTTC.

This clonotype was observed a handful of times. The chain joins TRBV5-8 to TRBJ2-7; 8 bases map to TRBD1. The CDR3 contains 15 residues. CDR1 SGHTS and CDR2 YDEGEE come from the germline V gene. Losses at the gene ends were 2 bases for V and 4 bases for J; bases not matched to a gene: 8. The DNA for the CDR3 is TGTGCCAGCAGCTTACGACAGGGGAAGGGATACGAGCAGTACTTC. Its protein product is CASSLRQGKGYEQYF.

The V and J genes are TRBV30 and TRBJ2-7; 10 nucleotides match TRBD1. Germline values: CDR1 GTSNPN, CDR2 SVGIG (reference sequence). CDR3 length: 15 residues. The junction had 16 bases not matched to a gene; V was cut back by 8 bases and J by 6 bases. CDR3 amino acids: CATDRRDRGFFEQYF. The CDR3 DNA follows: TGTGCCACCGACCGCCGGGACAGGGGTTTTTTCGAGCAGTACTTC.

CDR3 DNA: TGTGCCAGCTCACCGGGACAGGGGGCGCTCGGGGCCAACGTCCTGACTTTC. Protein: CASSPGQGALGANVLTF. The chain couples TRBV18 to TRBJ2-6, with TRBD1 matching 12 bases. CDR1 is KGHSH and CDR2 is LQKENI in the germline V gene. The trim removed 3 bases at V and 4 bases at J, leaving 4 bases unmatched. The CDR3 spans 17 residues.

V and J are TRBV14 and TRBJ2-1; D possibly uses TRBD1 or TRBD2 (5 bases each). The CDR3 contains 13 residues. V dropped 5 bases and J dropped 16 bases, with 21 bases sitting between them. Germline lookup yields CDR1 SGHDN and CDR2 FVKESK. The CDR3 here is CASSAGARTAKFF. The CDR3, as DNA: TGTGCCAGCAGCGCCGGGGCTCGAACAGCGAAATTCTTC.